The 2 T cell receptor beta chains below come from one sample, sequenced in a study of response to subunit inactivated influenza vaccine. Via MiXCR, TCRdb re-called the RT-PCR reads, giving one row per CDR3 protein. The data contain about 300,000 distinct CDR3 sequences, 21% of them singletons. Specimen: PBMCs from blood, collected approximately 20 months after vaccination. These receptors were collected from a man aged 50 to 75 who received an inactivated influenza vaccine.

This clonotype has just a few counts. This CDR3 reads CASSSRAEEKLFF. The DNA for the CDR3 is TGCGCCAGCAGCTCGAGGGCGGAGGAAAAACTGTTTTTT. J is TRBJ1-4 and V is TRBV4-3; no definite D call. Germline lookup yields CDR1 LGHNA and CDR2 YSLEER. The CDR3 totals 13 residues. V was pared by 5 bases and J by 8 bases, with 12 bases between.

This clonotype was detected only a few times. V and J are TRBV15 and TRBJ2-1, with D tentatively TRBD2 (6 bases). The CDR3 loop spans 15 amino acids. V was cut by 0 bases and J by 5 bases, with 11 bases left in between. Germline V gene sequence: CDR1 LNHNV, CDR2 YYDKDF (reference sequence). The CDR3 bases are TGTGCCACCAGCAGAGATGGGCTAGCGCACAATGAGCAGTTCTTC. Translated, it gives CATSRDGLAHNEQFF.